Shown below are 22 T cell receptor beta chains from a single sample sequenced in a study of T cell responses to AZD1222 COVID-19 vaccine. Sequenced by immunoSEQ multiplex PCR; TCRdb stores in-frame clones only, minus some. The sample shows under 200,000 clones, approximately 90% of them seen only once. Sequenced material: peripheral blood, taken on day 0 of AZD1222 vaccination. The receptors were sampled from an adult in good health.

The J gene is TRBJ2-3, the V gene TRBV6-6; TRBD1 matches at 7 bases. CDR1 and CDR2 (germline): MNHNY, SVGAGI (reference sequence). This CDR3 comprises 16 residues. V lost 5 bases and J lost 5; bases outside the gene matches: 13. CDR3 in DNA: TGTGCCAGCAGTAGGGGGACAGCGATACCAAGAGATACGCAGTATTTT. Its translation: CASSRGTAIPRDTQYF.

The rearrangement uses TRBV28 and TRBJ1-1, with a tentative D call TRBD1 (5 bases). The length of the CDR3 is 16 residues. Germline lookup yields CDR1 MDHEN and CDR2 SYDVKM. With 5 bases removed from V and 1 base from J, the gap between germline ends came to 17 bases. CDR3 coding DNA: TGTGCCAGCAGTACGGCCCTCAGGGACGGGAACACTGAAGCTTTCTTT. It encodes CASSTALRDGNTEAFF.

V gene TRBV27 combines with J gene TRBJ1-1, with 8 bases that match TRBD1. Trimming took 4 bases from V and 2 from J; bases not matched to a gene: 6. Germline values: CDR1 MNHEY, CDR2 SMNVEV (reference sequence). There are 15 residues in the CDR3. CDR3 amino acids: CASSSLGQANTEAFF. The DNA for the CDR3 is TGTGCCAGCAGTTCTCTGGGACAGGCAAACACTGAAGCTTTCTTT.

The V call is TRBV28, the J call TRBJ1-5; D gene uncertain. There are 14 residues in the CDR3. Deletions cut 3 bases from V and 6 bases from J, with 12 bases between. Germline V lookup: CDR1 MDHEN, CDR2 SYDVKM. CDR3 in amino acids: CASSFRGFGQPQHF. The CDR3 nucleotides are TGTGCCAGCAGTTTTAGAGGGTTTGGTCAGCCCCAGCATTTT. Full variable domain (rest looked up from reference TRBV28 and TRBJ1-5): DVKVTQSSRYLVKRTGEKVFLECVQDMDHENMFWYRQDPGLGLRLIYFSYDVKMKEKGDIPEGYSVSREKKERFSLILESASTNQTSMYLCASSFRGFGQPQHFGDGTRLSIL.

This chain joins TRBV19 and TRBJ2-3, with 7 bases aligning to TRBD2. CDR3 length equals 16 residues. Germline CDR1 LNHDA, CDR2 SQIVND (reference sequence). Germline trimming cut 4 bases from V and 0 bases from J; bases unmatched to any gene: 7. Here the CDR3 reads CASSTSLAVSTDTQYF. The CDR3 nucleotides read TGTGCCAGTAGTACGTCGCTAGCGGTGAGCACAGATACGCAGTATTTT.

The CDR3 DNA follows: TGTGCCAGCAGCTTAGCGCGGCAGGGAAACATGAACACTGAAGCTTTCTTT. It is translated as CASSLARQGNMNTEAFF. This rearrangement joins TRBV11-1 to TRBJ1-1; TRBD1 might be the D (5 bases). CDR3 length equals 17 residues. V was shortened by 0 bases and J by 0 bases, with 14 bases between the two germline ends. CDR1 is SGHAT and CDR2 is FQDESV in the germline V gene (reference sequence).

The gene calls are TRBV5-1 and TRBJ1-2; D gene unclear. Trimming took off 0 bases at V and 0 bases at J, with 9 bases between the two ends. From germline, CDR1 is SGHRS and CDR2 YFSETQ. The CDR3 sequence is 15 residues long. The CDR3 region has the DNA TGCGCCAGCAGCTTGGGGGGAGAAGCTAACTATGGCTACACCTTC. It specifies CASSLGGEANYGYTF.

The J gene is TRBJ2-7, the V gene TRBV11-3; no clear D. V was pared by 5 bases and J by 2 bases, with 4 bases between. In germline, CDR1 is SGHNT, CDR2 YENEEA. The CDR3 covers 11 residues. The CDR3 reads CASSTAYEQYF. The CDR3 DNA follows: TGTGCCAGCAGCACCGCCTACGAGCAGTACTTC.

CDR3 region: CASSRFSTSGSRETQYF. Here the CDR3 DNA reads TGTGCCAGCAGCCGATTCTCGACTAGCGGGAGCCGGGAGACCCAGTACTTC. This chain uses TRBV3-1 (or the pseudogene TRBV3-2) with TRBJ2-5; TRBD2 aligns across 12 bases. Germline V gene data show CDR1 as LGHDT and CDR2 as YNNKEL (reference sequence). The CDR3 contains 17 residues. V gave up 4 bases and J gave up 5 bases; unmatched junction bases: 11.

This clone was detected only once. The genes are TRBV11-3 and TRBJ2-7; tentatively, D is TRBD1 (6 bases). Trimming stripped 1 base from V and 1 base from J, with 11 bases between. CDR1 is SGHNT and CDR2 is YENEEA in the germline V gene. CDR3 length: 15 amino acids. The CDR3 protein is CASSLVPGVSYEQYF. In DNA, the CDR3 is TGTGCCAGCAGCTTAGTTCCAGGGGTATCCTACGAGCAGTACTTC. Supplemented by reference TRBV11-3 and TRBJ2-7, the full variable domain reads EAGVVQSPRYKIIEKKQPVAFWCNPISGHNTLYWYLQNLGQGPELLIRYENEEAVDDSQLPKDRFSAERLKGVDSTLKIQPAELGDSAVYLCASSLVPGVSYEQYFGPGTRLTVT.

J is TRBJ1-6 and V is TRBV2; D not resolved. The CDR3 covers 14 residues. V was clipped by 8 bases and J by 2 bases, with 10 bases between them. Germline CDR1 and CDR2: SNHLY and FYNNEI. CDR3 amino acids: CASGPGAYNSPLHF. The DNA for the CDR3 is TGTGCCAGCGGACCTGGGGCCTATAATTCACCCCTCCACTTT.

The rearrangement joins TRBV28 to TRBJ2-1; 13 nucleotides agree with TRBD2. V lost 7 bases to trimming and J lost 9 bases; unmatched junction nucleotides: 9. Germline CDR1 is MDHEN and CDR2 is SYDVKM. The CDR3 covers 15 residues. The CDR3 coding sequence is TGTGCCAGCAACGGACTAGCGGGAGTTCGTGGTGAGCAGTTCTTC. This encodes CASNGLAGVRGEQFF. Using reference TRBV28 and TRBJ2-1 for the parts outside the CDR3, the full variable domain is DVKVTQSSRYLVKRTGEKVFLECVQDMDHENMFWYRQDPGLGLRLIYFSYDVKMKEKGDIPEGYSVSREKKERFSLILESASTNQTSMYLCASNGLAGVRGEQFFGPGTRLTVL.

V and J are TRBV2 and TRBJ2-3; D call uncertain. V shed 1 base and J shed 5 bases, with 10 bases lying between them. This CDR3 spans 14 amino acids. Germline assignment: CDR1 SNHLY and CDR2 FYNNEI. This CDR3 is CASSEDQNGDTQYF. CDR3 DNA: TGTGCCAGCAGTGAAGACCAGAATGGAGATACGCAGTATTTT.

The chain employs TRBV30 and TRBJ2-1; perhaps TRBD2 as D (5 bases). V dropped 2 bases and J dropped 4 bases, with 12 bases sitting between them. This CDR3 is 14 amino acids long. Germline CDR1 GTSNPN, CDR2 SVGIG (reference sequence). CDR3 amino acids: CAWSMRAPYNEQFF. The CDR3 coding sequence is TGTGCCTGGAGTATGAGGGCCCCATACAATGAGCAGTTCTTC.

V gene TRBV6-5 combines with J gene TRBJ1-2; 10 bases line up with TRBD1. Trimming removed 5 bases from V and 5 bases from J; junction bases left unmatched: 5. This CDR3 region has 14 residues. Looked up from germline, CDR1 is MNHEY and CDR2 is SVGAGI. The CDR3 is CASSLGQGWYGYTF. In nucleotides, the CDR3 is TGTGCCAGCAGTCTGGGACAGGGGTGGTATGGCTACACCTTC.

CDR3 residues: CASSLSSAGANVLTF. The CDR3 DNA sequence: TGTGCCAGCAGTTTATCCAGTGCTGGGGCCAACGTCCTGACTTTC. The chain joins TRBV27 to TRBJ2-6; the D is unclear. The germline V gene encodes CDR1 MNHEY and CDR2 SMNVEV (reference sequence). V shed 0 bases and J shed 2 bases, with 5 bases lying between them. The CDR3 totals 15 residues. Full variable domain (missing parts from reference TRBV27 and TRBJ2-6): EAQVTQNPRYLITVTGKKLTVTCSQNMNHEYMSWYRQDPGLGLRQIYYSMNVEVTDKGDVPEGYKVSRKEKRNFPLILESPSPNQTSLYFCASSLSSAGANVLTFGAGSRLTVL.

This clone was picked up one time. The gene calls are TRBV5-1 and TRBJ2-2; TRBD1 or TRBD2 may be the D gene (5 bases each). The CDR3 length is 14 residues. Germline CDR1 SGHRS, CDR2 YFSETQ. The ends were cut back, 0 bases at V and 6 bases at J, with 9 bases in the middle. The CDR3 here is CASSLEGTPGELFF. DNA for the CDR3: TGCGCCAGCAGCTTGGAGGGGACCCCCGGGGAGCTGTTTTTT. Together with reference TRBV5-1 and TRBJ2-2, the CDR3 gives the full variable domain: KAGVTQTPRYLIKTRGQQVTLSCSPISGHRSVSWYQQTPGQGLQFLFEYFSETQRNKGNFPGRFSGRQFSNSRSEMNVSTLELGDSALYLCASSLEGTPGELFFGEGSRLTVL.

The chain recombines TRBV9 with TRBJ1-1, with D perhaps TRBD1 (6 bases). The germline V gene encodes CDR1 SGDLS and CDR2 YYNGEE. The CDR3 covers 15 residues. The V and J ends lost 0 bases and 5 bases respectively, with 14 bases between them. CDR3: CASSVGPGAGTEAFF. The CDR3 coding sequence is TGTGCCAGCAGCGTAGGGCCGGGGGCAGGGACTGAAGCTTTCTTT.

The rearrangement links TRBV7-9 to TRBJ2-5, with 7 bases lining up with TRBD1. CDR1 is SEHNR, CDR2 FQNEAQ, per germline (reference sequence). This CDR3 contains 15 residues. The V gene end was trimmed by 3 bases and the J gene end by 5 bases; junction bases not matched to a gene: 9. The CDR3 region is CASSFRQGKGETQYF. CDR3 coding DNA: TGTGCCAGCAGCTTCAGACAGGGAAAAGGGGAGACCCAGTACTTC.

V gene TRBV14 combines with J gene TRBJ1-2, with D unclear. Germline V gene lookup returns CDR1 SGHDN and CDR2 FVKESK. The V gene lost 5 bases and the J gene lost 4 bases, with 20 bases spanning the gap. CDR3 length: 16 amino acids. This chain's CDR3 is CASSKTINKFSYGYTF. The CDR3 DNA is TGTGCCAGCAGCAAGACTATTAACAAGTTCTCCTATGGCTACACCTTC. Filled out from reference TRBV14 and TRBJ1-2, the complete variable domain reads EAGVTQFPSHSVIEKGQTVTLRCDPISGHDNLYWYRRVMGKEIKFLLHFVKESKQDESGMPNNRFLAERTGGTYSTLKVQPAELEDSGVYFCASSKTINKFSYGYTFGSGTRLTVV.

The rearrangement links TRBV5-4 to TRBJ2-5; TRBD2 might be the D (5 bases). The germline gives CDR1 SGHNT, CDR2 YYREEE (reference sequence). This CDR3 spans 13 amino acids. V was cut by 0 bases and J by 5 bases, with 8 bases left in between. CDR3 protein: CASSLASGETQYF. In nucleotides, the CDR3 is TGTGCCAGCAGCTTGGCGTCGGGGGAGACCCAGTACTTC.

This chain joins TRBV19 and TRBJ2-1, with 7 nucleotides matching TRBD2. The V and J ends lost 5 bases and 7 bases, in that order; junction bases with no gene match: 5. Germline assignment: CDR1 LNHDA and CDR2 SQIVND (reference sequence). The CDR3 runs to 13 residues. In DNA form, the CDR3 reads TGTGCCAGTAGTTCACTAGCGCCGAATGAGCAGTTCTTC. Protein product: CASSSLAPNEQFF.